This T cell receptor beta chain was recorded in a study of blood T cell repertoires in COVID-19. The protocol was immunoSEQ multiplex PCR, while the TCRdb copy is restricted to in-frame clones and leaves out a portion. The sample gives over 250,000 clones, roughly nine tenths of which show up once; around 1.9% is in the top ten. Self-reported history from a screening survey and questionnaire set each donor's cohort. This CDR3 region has 16 residues. V lost 0 bases to trimming and J lost 2 bases, with 10 bases between them. The germline gives CDR1 LNHNV, CDR2 YYDKDF (reference sequence). This rearrangement joins TRBV15 to TRBJ2-2; D is unresolved. Sample: PBMCs or T cells enriched from blood (not recorded which). This receptor was identified in an older woman who had recovered from COVID-19. Here the CDR3 DNA reads TGTGCCACCAGCAGAGATAAGGCGGCTAACACCGGGGAGCTGTTTTTT. It translates to CATSRDKAANTGELFF.